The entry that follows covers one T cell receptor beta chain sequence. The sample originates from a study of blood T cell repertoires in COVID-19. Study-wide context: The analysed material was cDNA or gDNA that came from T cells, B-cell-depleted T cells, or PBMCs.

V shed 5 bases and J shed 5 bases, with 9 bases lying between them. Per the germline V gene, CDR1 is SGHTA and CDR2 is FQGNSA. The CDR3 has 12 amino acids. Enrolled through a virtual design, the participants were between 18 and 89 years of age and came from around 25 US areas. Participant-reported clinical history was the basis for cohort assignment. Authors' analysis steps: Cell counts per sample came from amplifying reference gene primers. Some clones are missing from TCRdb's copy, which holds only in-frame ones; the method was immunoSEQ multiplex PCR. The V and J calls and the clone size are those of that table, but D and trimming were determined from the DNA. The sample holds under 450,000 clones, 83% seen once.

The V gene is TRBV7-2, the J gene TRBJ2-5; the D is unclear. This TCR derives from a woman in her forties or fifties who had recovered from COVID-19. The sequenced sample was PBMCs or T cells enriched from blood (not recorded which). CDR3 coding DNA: TGTGCCAGCAGCCAAATCGGGGAGACCCAGTACTTC. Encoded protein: CASSQIGETQYF.